A selection of T cell receptor beta chains follows, all from one sample in a study of PD-L1 blockade in urothelial cancer. The repertoire was sequenced with immunoSEQ multiplex PCR; TCRdb's copy has only in-frame clones and lacks some. The sample has nearly 50,000 clones, approximately 85% seen once. The sample in question was PBMCs, obtained around atezolizumab (anti-PD-L1) treatment. All receptors come from a man aged 45-65 years with urothelial cancer. The CDR3 runs from the conserved cysteine through the conserved F or W. D genes are given only for firm matches. Some rows have no size entry. The others give once, few or many, or a class for an expanded clone.

d_gene: .; abundance: .; v_gene: TRBV7-9; j_gene: TRBJ2-1; CDR3nt: TGTGCCAGCAGCTTACCCTCGACTGAGCGGACCTACAATGAGCAGTTCTTC; CDR3aa: CASSLPSTERTYNEQFF
d_gene: .; abundance: .; v_gene: TRBV5-1; j_gene: TRBJ1-1; CDR3nt: TGCGCCAGCTGCGAGTGGTTGGAGGACACTGAAGCTTTCTTT; CDR3aa: CASCEWLEDTEAFF
d_gene: TRBD2; abundance: .; v_gene: TRBV5-1; j_gene: TRBJ2-5; CDR3nt: TGCGCCAGCTCGACTAGACTAGCACAAGAGACCCAGTACTTC; CDR3aa: CASSTRLAQETQYF
d_gene: .; abundance: .; v_gene: TRBV5-1; j_gene: TRBJ2-6; CDR3nt: TGCGCCAGCAGCTTGGTAGGGGCGAATGGGGCCAACGTCCTGACTTTC; CDR3aa: CASSLVGANGANVLTF
d_gene: .; abundance: .; v_gene: TRBV4-1; j_gene: TRBJ1-4; CDR3nt: TGCGCCAGCAGCGGGGGGGTCGTTGCTAATGAAAAACTGTTTTTT; CDR3aa: CASSGGVVANEKLFF
d_gene: .; abundance: once; v_gene: TRBV25-1; j_gene: TRBJ1-2; CDR3nt: TGTGCCAGCAGTGGCTTTGGGGCAGGGGACCTCTATGGCTACACCTTC; CDR3aa: CASSGFGAGDLYGYTF
d_gene: TRBD2; abundance: .; v_gene: TRBV27; j_gene: TRBJ2-1; CDR3nt: TGTGCCAGCAGTCCGGGACTAGCGGGACTTTACAATGAGCAGTTCTTC; CDR3aa: CASSPGLAGLYNEQFF
d_gene: TRBD2; abundance: .; v_gene: TRBV30; j_gene: TRBJ2-7; CDR3nt: TGTGCCTGGATTAGCGGGACTAGCGCCTCCTACGAGCAGTACTTC; CDR3aa: CAWISGTSASYEQYF
d_gene: .; abundance: .; v_gene: TRBV19; j_gene: TRBJ2-5; CDR3nt: TGTGCCAGTAGTATATTCCCATACGGAGAAGAGACCCAGTACTTC; CDR3aa: CASSIFPYGEETQYF
d_gene: TRBD1; abundance: .; v_gene: TRBV9; j_gene: TRBJ1-2; CDR3nt: TGTGCCAGCAGCGTAGATACAGGGGGTCCCTATGGCTACACCTTC; CDR3aa: CASSVDTGGPYGYTF
d_gene: .; abundance: .; v_gene: TRBV29-1; j_gene: TRBJ2-5; CDR3nt: TGCAGCGGTGAACTTTTGGACACGCCTGGGGAGACCCAGTACTTC; CDR3aa: CSGELLDTPGETQYF
d_gene: .; abundance: .; v_gene: TRBV4-3; j_gene: TRBJ2-2; CDR3nt: TGCGCCAGCAGCCCCTTGACGGAGGGCACGAACACCGGGGAGCTGTTTTTT; CDR3aa: CASSPLTEGTNTGELFF
d_gene: .; abundance: .; v_gene: TRBV9; j_gene: TRBJ2-2; CDR3nt: TGTGCCAGCAGCGTAGGAGCCTTTTTCACCGGGGAGCTGTTTTTT; CDR3aa: CASSVGAFFTGELFF
d_gene: .; abundance: .; v_gene: TRBV6-5; j_gene: TRBJ2-2; CDR3nt: TGTGCCACCACCCGGGGCACCGGGGAGCTGTTTTTT; CDR3aa: CATTRGTGELFF
d_gene: .; abundance: .; v_gene: TRBV28; j_gene: TRBJ1-5; CDR3nt: TGTGCCAGCAGTTTCTGGCGGGAGGGCAATCAGCCCCAGCATTTT; CDR3aa: CASSFWREGNQPQHF
d_gene: .; abundance: .; v_gene: TRBV18; j_gene: TRBJ2-5; CDR3nt: TGTGCCAGCTCACCACCAATCCCAGGTCTGTACCAAGAGACCCAGTACTTC; CDR3aa: CASSPPIPGLYQETQYF
d_gene: .; abundance: .; v_gene: TRBV2; j_gene: TRBJ2-7; CDR3nt: TGTGCCAGCAGTGCATCCAGCTACGAGCAGTACTTC; CDR3aa: CASSASSYEQYF
d_gene: .; abundance: .; v_gene: TRBV7-2; j_gene: TRBJ2-1; CDR3nt: TGTGCCAGCAGCTTAGGGACTCGCTACAATGAGCAGTTCTTC; CDR3aa: CASSLGTRYNEQFF
d_gene: .; abundance: .; v_gene: TRBV30; j_gene: TRBJ1-6; CDR3nt: TGTGCCTGGCAGAAAATTGGCAATTCACCCCTCCACTTT; CDR3aa: CAWQKIGNSPLHF
d_gene: TRBD2; abundance: .; v_gene: TRBV6-5; j_gene: TRBJ2-1; CDR3nt: TGTGCCAGCAGTTACTCGGGTCTAGCGGGTAATGAGCAGTTCTTC; CDR3aa: CASSYSGLAGNEQFF
d_gene: TRBD2; abundance: .; v_gene: TRBV5-6; j_gene: TRBJ2-1; CDR3nt: TGTGCCAGCAGCATCCCCGGGACTAGCGGGGGGGCAGTGCAGTTCTTC; CDR3aa: CASSIPGTSGGAVQFF
d_gene: TRBD2; abundance: .; v_gene: TRBV6-4; j_gene: TRBJ2-2; CDR3nt: TGTGCCAGCGGGACTAGCGCGAACACCGGGGAGCTGTTTTTT; CDR3aa: CASGTSANTGELFF
d_gene: .; abundance: .; v_gene: TRBV7-9; j_gene: TRBJ1-3; CDR3nt: TGTGCCAGCACCCTGAAATTCGGGTTAAGCTCTGGAAACACCATATATTTT; CDR3aa: CASTLKFGLSSGNTIYF
d_gene: TRBD2; abundance: .; v_gene: TRBV5-4; j_gene: TRBJ2-2; CDR3nt: TGTGCCAGCAGAAGGCGCGGGGGGGGCGGGGAGCTGTTTTTT; CDR3aa: CASRRRGGGGELFF
d_gene: .; abundance: .; v_gene: TRBV5-1; j_gene: TRBJ1-3; CDR3nt: TGCGCCAGCAGCTTGGGAGATTTTACTGGAAACACCATATATTTT; CDR3aa: CASSLGDFTGNTIYF
d_gene: TRBD2; abundance: .; v_gene: TRBV5-4; j_gene: TRBJ2-7; CDR3nt: TGTGCCAGCAGCTTTCCGCTAGCGGGAAAGTACGAGCAGTACTTC; CDR3aa: CASSFPLAGKYEQYF
d_gene: .; abundance: .; v_gene: TRBV19; j_gene: TRBJ1-1; CDR3nt: TGTGCCAGTAGTATGGTGGCAGGGGTTACGATGAACACTGAAGCTTTCTTT; CDR3aa: CASSMVAGVTMNTEAFF
d_gene: .; abundance: .; v_gene: TRBV6-6; j_gene: TRBJ2-7; CDR3nt: TGTGCCAGCAGTTACTCCATGAGCTCCTACGAGCAGTACTTC; CDR3aa: CASSYSMSSYEQYF
d_gene: .; abundance: few; v_gene: TRBV6-1; j_gene: TRBJ2-3; CDR3nt: TGTGCCAGCAGTGTAAAGGTGACCGGGATCCACGGGGCAGATACGCAGTATTTT; CDR3aa: CASSVKVTGIHGADTQYF
d_gene: .; abundance: .; v_gene: TRBV5-4; j_gene: TRBJ2-7; CDR3nt: TGTGCCACCCTTTCGAGTAACTCCTACGAGCAGTACTTC; CDR3aa: CATLSSNSYEQYF
d_gene: .; abundance: .; v_gene: TRBV27; j_gene: TRBJ2-3; CDR3nt: TGTGCCAGCAGCCCCGTTGGGAGACTCATCTCAACCCACACAGATACGCAGTATTTT; CDR3aa: CASSPVGRLISTHTDTQYF
d_gene: .; abundance: .; v_gene: TRBV27; j_gene: TRBJ2-1; CDR3nt: TGTGCCAGCAGTCAAGCGGCGGGGGCTGTCGGTGAGCAGTTCTTC; CDR3aa: CASSQAAGAVGEQFF
d_gene: .; abundance: .; v_gene: TRBV14; j_gene: TRBJ2-7; CDR3nt: TGTGCCAGCAGCCAAGCTAGATCCAGCTCCTACGAGCAGTACTTC; CDR3aa: CASSQARSSSYEQYF
d_gene: TRBD2; abundance: .; v_gene: TRBV9; j_gene: TRBJ2-3; CDR3nt: TGTGCCAGCAGCGTAGACGGCGGGGGGGCAAGAGATACGCAGTATTTT; CDR3aa: CASSVDGGGARDTQYF
d_gene: .; abundance: .; v_gene: TRBV29-1; j_gene: TRBJ2-7; CDR3nt: TGCAGCGGCCGACTAGGTCGCGAGCAGTACTTC; CDR3aa: CSGRLGREQYF
d_gene: TRBD1; abundance: .; v_gene: TRBV5-1; j_gene: TRBJ2-5; CDR3nt: TGCGCCAGCAGCGGGTACAGGGGTGGAGAGCAGTACTTC; CDR3aa: CASSGYRGGEQYF
d_gene: .; abundance: .; v_gene: TRBV11-2; j_gene: TRBJ2-7; CDR3nt: TGTGCCAGCAGCTTAGTTGTTGGGACTCATACCTACGAGCAGTACTTC; CDR3aa: CASSLVVGTHTYEQYF
d_gene: TRBD2; abundance: .; v_gene: TRBV14; j_gene: TRBJ2-1; CDR3nt: TGTGCCAGCAGCCAGAACCCGGGACTAGCGGGAGAGCAGTTCTTC; CDR3aa: CASSQNPGLAGEQFF
d_gene: TRBD1; abundance: .; v_gene: TRBV11-2; j_gene: TRBJ1-5; CDR3nt: TGTGCCAGCAGCAGCCGGACAGGGGGGAACAATCAGCCCCAGCATTTT; CDR3aa: CASSSRTGGNNQPQHF
d_gene: .; abundance: once; v_gene: TRBV6-4; j_gene: TRBJ1-4; CDR3nt: TGTGCCAGCAGCAGTGAGGGGACAAAAAATGAAAAACTGTTTTTT; CDR3aa: CASSSEGTKNEKLFF
d_gene: TRBD1; abundance: .; v_gene: TRBV2; j_gene: TRBJ2-7; CDR3nt: TGTGCCAGCAGTGTGCGGACAGGAGCCTACGAGCAGTACTTC; CDR3aa: CASSVRTGAYEQYF
d_gene: .; abundance: .; v_gene: TRBV6-6; j_gene: TRBJ2-7; CDR3nt: TGTGCCAGCAGTTATGGCCAGGGTGGGTACGAGCAGTACTTC; CDR3aa: CASSYGQGGYEQYF
d_gene: .; abundance: .; v_gene: TRBV5-1; j_gene: TRBJ1-1; CDR3nt: TGCGCCAGCAGCCGAGAGGGAACTGAAGCTTTCTTT; CDR3aa: CASSREGTEAFF
d_gene: TRBD2; abundance: .; v_gene: TRBV5-1; j_gene: TRBJ2-1; CDR3nt: TGCGCCAGCAGCGGGGGACTAGCGGCCGGCCCGGGGAGCTCCTACAATGAGCAGTTCTTC; CDR3aa: CASSGGLAAGPGSSYNEQFF
d_gene: .; abundance: once; v_gene: TRBV5-1; j_gene: TRBJ2-5; CDR3nt: TGCGCCAGCAGTTCCACAGAGCACGAAGAGACCCAGTACTTC; CDR3aa: CASSSTEHEETQYF
d_gene: .; abundance: .; v_gene: TRBV2; j_gene: TRBJ2-1; CDR3nt: TGTGCCAGCAGGGGGGGGGCTAGAATCAATGAGCAGTTCTTC; CDR3aa: CASRGGARINEQFF
d_gene: .; abundance: .; v_gene: TRBV18; j_gene: TRBJ2-3; CDR3nt: TGTGCCAGCTCACCACTGGGGGGGCTTACAGATACGCAGTATTTT; CDR3aa: CASSPLGGLTDTQYF
d_gene: .; abundance: .; v_gene: TRBV7-2; j_gene: TRBJ1-1; CDR3nt: TGTGCCAGCAGCTTAGGGGGGAGGGAAACTGAAGCTTTCTTT; CDR3aa: CASSLGGRETEAFF
d_gene: TRBD1; abundance: .; v_gene: TRBV5-6; j_gene: TRBJ1-5; CDR3nt: TGTGCCAGCAGCCAAACAGGGGCGGGGGGACAGCCCCAGCATTTT; CDR3aa: CASSQTGAGGQPQHF